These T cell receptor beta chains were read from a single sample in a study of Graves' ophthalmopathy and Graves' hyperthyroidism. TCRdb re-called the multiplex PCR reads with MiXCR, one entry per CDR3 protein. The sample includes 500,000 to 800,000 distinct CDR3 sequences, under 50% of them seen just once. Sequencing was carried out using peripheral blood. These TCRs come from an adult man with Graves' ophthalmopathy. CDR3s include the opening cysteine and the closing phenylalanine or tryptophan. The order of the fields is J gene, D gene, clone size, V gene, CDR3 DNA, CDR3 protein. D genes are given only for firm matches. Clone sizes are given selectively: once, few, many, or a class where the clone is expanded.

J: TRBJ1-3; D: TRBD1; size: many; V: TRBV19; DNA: TGTGCCAGTAGTACCCCCGGGACAGGGGATGGAAACACCATATATTTT; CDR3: CASSTPGTGDGNTIYF
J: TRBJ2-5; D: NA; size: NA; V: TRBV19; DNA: TGTGCCAGTAGTTTGGGGGGCCTACTTCCCGTAGCCCAGTACTTC; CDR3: CASSLGGLLPVAQYF
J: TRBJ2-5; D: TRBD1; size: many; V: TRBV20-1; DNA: TGCAGTGCACCTTCCGGGACAGTCCATGAGACCCAGTACTTC; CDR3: CSAPSGTVHETQYF
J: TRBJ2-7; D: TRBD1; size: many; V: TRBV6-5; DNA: TGTGCCAGCAGTTACTCAGACAGGGTGGCCTACGAGCAGTACTTC; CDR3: CASSYSDRVAYEQYF
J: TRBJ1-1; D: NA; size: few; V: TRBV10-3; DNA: TGTGCCAGCAGTCGTGCGACAGAGAACACTGAAGCTTTCTTT; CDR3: CASSRATENTEAFF
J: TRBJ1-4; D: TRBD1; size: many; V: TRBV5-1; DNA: TGCGCCAGCAGCTTGGAGGGGACAGCGAATGAAAAACTGTTTTTT; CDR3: CASSLEGTANEKLFF
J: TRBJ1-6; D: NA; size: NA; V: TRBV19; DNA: TGTGCCAGTAGTATGGGCGGGCAACCCCTCCACTTT; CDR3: CASSMGGQPLHF
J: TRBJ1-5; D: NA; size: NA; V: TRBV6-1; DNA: TGTGCCAGCAGCGAAGAGAGGGCTGCTCGCAATCAGCCCCAGCATTTT; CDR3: CASSEERAARNQPQHF
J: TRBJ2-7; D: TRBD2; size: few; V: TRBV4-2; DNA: TGTGCCAGCAGCCAAGATCTAGCGGGAGCCGAGCAGTACTTC; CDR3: CASSQDLAGAEQYF
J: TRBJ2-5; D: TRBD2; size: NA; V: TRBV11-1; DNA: TGTGCCAGCAGTGCTAGAGGGACTAGCGGGAAAGAGACCCAGTACTTC; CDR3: CASSARGTSGKETQYF
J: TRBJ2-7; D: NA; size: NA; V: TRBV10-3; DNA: TGTGCCATCAGTGGGGGACTCTACGAGCAGTACTTC; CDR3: CAISGGLYEQYF
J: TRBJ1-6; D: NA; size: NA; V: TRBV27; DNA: TGTGCCAGCAGTCTGGGGGAGGGATTCTTTGGCCTCCACTTT; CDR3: CASSLGEGFFGLHF
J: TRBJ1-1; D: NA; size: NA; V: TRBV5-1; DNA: TGCGCCAGCAGCCAAGATGGGACCACGCGGAACACTGAAGCTTTCTTT; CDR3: CASSQDGTTRNTEAFF
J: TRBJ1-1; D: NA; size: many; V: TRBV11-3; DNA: TGTGCCAGCAGCTCGTTACAGGGAAACACTGAAGCTTTCTTT; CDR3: CASSSLQGNTEAFF
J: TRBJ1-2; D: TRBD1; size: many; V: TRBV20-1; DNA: TGCAGTGCTAGAGAAAGGGACAGCCCATTCTATGGCTACACCTTC; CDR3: CSARERDSPFYGYTF
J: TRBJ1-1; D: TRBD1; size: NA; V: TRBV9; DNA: TGTGCCAGCAGTCGGGCAGGGGGGTCGGCTGAAGCTTTCTTT; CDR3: CASSRAGGSAEAFF
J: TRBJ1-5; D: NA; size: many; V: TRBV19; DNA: TGTGCCAGTAGTAATCGGGGTAATCAGCCCCAGCATTTT; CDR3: CASSNRGNQPQHF
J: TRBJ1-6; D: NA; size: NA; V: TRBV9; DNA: TGTGCCAGCAGCGTAGCTGCAGGACCCTATAATTCACCCCTCCACTTT; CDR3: CASSVAAGPYNSPLHF
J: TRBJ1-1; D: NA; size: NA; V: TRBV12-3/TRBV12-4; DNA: TGTGCCAGCAGTTTGGTCTCCATGAACACTGAAGCTTTCTTT; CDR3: CASSLVSMNTEAFF
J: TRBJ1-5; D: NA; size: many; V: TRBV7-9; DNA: TGTGCCAGCAGCTTAGAGGGTGGGTCCTGGCCCCAGCATTTT; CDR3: CASSLEGGSWPQHF
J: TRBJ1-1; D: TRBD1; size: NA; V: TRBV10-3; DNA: TGTGCCAGCAGGGATACAGGGGCCAGGAACACTGAAGCTTTCTTT; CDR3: CASRDTGARNTEAFF
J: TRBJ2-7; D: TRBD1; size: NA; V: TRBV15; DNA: TGTGCCACCAGCGTTGAAGGTGGGACAGGGGTGTCCCTCGAGCAGTACTTC; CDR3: CATSVEGGTGVSLEQYF
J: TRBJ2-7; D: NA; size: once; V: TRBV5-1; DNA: TGCGCCAGCAGCTTGAGCCCCGGCGCCGGGGAGCAGTACTTC; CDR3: CASSLSPGAGEQYF
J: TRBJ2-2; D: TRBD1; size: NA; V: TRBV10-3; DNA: TGTGCCATCAGATCGGACAGGACGAACACCGGGGAGCTGTTTTTT; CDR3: CAIRSDRTNTGELFF
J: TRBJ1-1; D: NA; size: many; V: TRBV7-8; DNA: TGTGCCAGCAGCTTAAGGGGCGTGGGGAACACTGAAGCTTTCTTT; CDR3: CASSLRGVGNTEAFF
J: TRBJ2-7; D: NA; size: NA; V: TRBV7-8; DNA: TGTGCCAGCAGCTTCGGGTGGGTGGCCCACGAGCAGTACTTC; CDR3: CASSFGWVAHEQYF
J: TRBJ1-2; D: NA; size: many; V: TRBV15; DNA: TGTGCCACCAGCAGAGACAGGTCGAACTATGGCTACACCTTC; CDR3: CATSRDRSNYGYTF
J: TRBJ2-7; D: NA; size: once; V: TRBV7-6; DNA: TGTGCCAGTGGCGCTTCGGGGGCCGGGAGTCGGCACGAGCAGTACTTC; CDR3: CASGASGAGSRHEQYF
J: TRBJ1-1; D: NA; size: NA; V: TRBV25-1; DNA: TGTGCCAGCAGCGCCGACCAGCGACCGTCGAACACTGAAGCTTTCTTT; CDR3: CASSADQRPSNTEAFF
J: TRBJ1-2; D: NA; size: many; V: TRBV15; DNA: TGTGCCACCAGCATGGTGGGGCGTGCTGGCTACACCTTC; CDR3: CATSMVGRAGYTF
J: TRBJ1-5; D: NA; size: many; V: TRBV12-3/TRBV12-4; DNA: TGTGCCAGCAGACAGGAAAATCAGCCCCAGCATTTT; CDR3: CASRQENQPQHF
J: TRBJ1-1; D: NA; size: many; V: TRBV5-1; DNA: TGCGCCAGCAGCTTGTTTAGGGCTTCCGGCACTGAAGCTTTCTTT; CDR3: CASSLFRASGTEAFF
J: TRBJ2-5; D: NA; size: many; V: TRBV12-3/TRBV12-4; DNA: TGTGCCAGCAGCCCGGGGCTGACATTCCAAGAGACCCAGTACTTC; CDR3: CASSPGLTFQETQYF
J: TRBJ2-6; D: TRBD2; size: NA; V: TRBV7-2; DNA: TGTGCCAGCAGCTTGGGGGGGGTCCCTGGGGCCAACGTCCTGACTTTC; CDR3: CASSLGGVPGANVLTF
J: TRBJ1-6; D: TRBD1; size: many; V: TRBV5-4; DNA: TGTGCCAGCAGCCCCGGGACAGTTCGGGAGAATTCACCCCTCCACTTT; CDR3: CASSPGTVRENSPLHF
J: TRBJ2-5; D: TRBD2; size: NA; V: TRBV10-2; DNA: TGCGCCAGCACTAGCGGGGTTTGTGAGACCCAGTACTTC; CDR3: CASTSGVCETQYF
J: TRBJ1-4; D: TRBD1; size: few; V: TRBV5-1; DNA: TGTGCCAGCAGCCCCGGACAGGGATATAATGAAAAACTGTTTTTT; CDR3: CASSPGQGYNEKLFF
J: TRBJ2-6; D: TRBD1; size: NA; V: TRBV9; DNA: TGTGCCAGCAGCGAGGGACAGGGACCCTCTGGGGCCAACGTCCTGACTTTC; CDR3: CASSEGQGPSGANVLTF
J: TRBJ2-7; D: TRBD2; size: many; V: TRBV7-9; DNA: TGTGCCAGCAGCTCGAACCTCCTCGGGGGGTCGGGCGAGCAGTACTTC; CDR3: CASSSNLLGGSGEQYF
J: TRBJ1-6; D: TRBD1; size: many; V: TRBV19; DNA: TGTGCCAGTACCGTTGGCGGGACAGGGGGCTCACCCCTCCACTTT; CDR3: CASTVGGTGGSPLHF
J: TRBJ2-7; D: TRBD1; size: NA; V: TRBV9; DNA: TGTGCCAGCAGCGCACAGGGGGCGGGGTACGAGCAGTACTTC; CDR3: CASSAQGAGYEQYF
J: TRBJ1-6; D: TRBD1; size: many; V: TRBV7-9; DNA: TGTGCCAGCAGCTTAGCGACAGGGGAGAATTCACCCCTCCACTTT; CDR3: CASSLATGENSPLHF
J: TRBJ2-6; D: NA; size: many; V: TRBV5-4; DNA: TGTGCCAGCAGCTCGCTTGAGGGGGGGGCCAACGTCCTGACTTTC; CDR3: CASSSLEGGANVLTF
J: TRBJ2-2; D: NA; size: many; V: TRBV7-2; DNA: TGTGCCAGCAGCCCCCGGGCCGAGAACACCGGGGAGCTGTTTTTT; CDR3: CASSPRAENTGELFF
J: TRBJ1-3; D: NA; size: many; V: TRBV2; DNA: TGTGCCAGCAGTCCGCGGGAGTCTGGAAACACCATATATTTT; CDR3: CASSPRESGNTIYF
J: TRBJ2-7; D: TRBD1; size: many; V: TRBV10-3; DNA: TGTGCCATCAGTCCCGGGACAGGTGGGTACGAGCAGTACTTC; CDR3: CAISPGTGGYEQYF
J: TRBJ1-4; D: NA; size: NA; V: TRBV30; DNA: TGTGCCTGGAGCCCAGGGTGGGATGAAAAACTGTTTTTT; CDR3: CAWSPGWDEKLFF
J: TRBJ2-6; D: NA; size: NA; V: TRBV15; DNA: TGTGCCACCAGCAGTTCGATCTCTGGGGCCAACGTCCTGACTTTC; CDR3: CATSSSISGANVLTF
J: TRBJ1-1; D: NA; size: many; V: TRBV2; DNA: TGTGCCAGCAGTGATGTGTCTGACCGGGGATTAATGAACACTGAAGCTTTCTTT; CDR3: CASSDVSDRGLMNTEAFF
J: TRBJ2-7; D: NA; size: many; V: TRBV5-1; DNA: TGCGCCAGCAGCTTTAGTGAAACCTCCGAGCAGTACTTC; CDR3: CASSFSETSEQYF
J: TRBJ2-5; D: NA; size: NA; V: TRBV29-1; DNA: TGCAGCAGCTTACAACAGGCGCAAGAGACCCAGTACTTC; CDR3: CSSLQQAQETQYF
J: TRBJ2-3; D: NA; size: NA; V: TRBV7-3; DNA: TGTGCCAGCAGCTTAATCGGGGGCGTCACAGATACGCAGTATTTT; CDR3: CASSLIGGVTDTQYF
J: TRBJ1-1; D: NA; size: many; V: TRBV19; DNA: TGTGCCAGTAGTATATTTGAGGGGAAGGTGAACACTGAAGCTTTCTTT; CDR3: CASSIFEGKVNTEAFF
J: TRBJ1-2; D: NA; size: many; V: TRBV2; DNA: TGTGCCAGCACATGGACCTCGCACTACACCTTC; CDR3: CASTWTSHYTF
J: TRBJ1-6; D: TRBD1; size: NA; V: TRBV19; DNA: TGTGCCAGTAGTCGGGACAGGGCTGCACCCCTCCACTTT; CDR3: CASSRDRAAPLHF